Following are 30 T cell receptor beta chains from one sample sequenced in a study of cytomegalovirus exposure and HLA in healthy donors. PCR primers comprised 60 Vbeta and 13 Jbeta primers. Measured with immunoSEQ multiplex PCR; TCRdb has only the in-frame clones, and not every one. The table shows some 150,000 clones, with around 75% occurring only once. The material sequenced was PBMCs. The receptors derive from a man in his forties in good health and CMV-seronegative.

V usage is TRBV30 and J usage is TRBJ2-1, with a weak D call TRBD1 (6 bases). Germline CDR1 GTSNPN, CDR2 SVGIG (reference sequence). V lost 6 bases, J lost 0 bases, and 15 bases lay in between. The CDR3 spans 15 residues. CDR3 protein: CACRGKWSSYNEQFF. DNA of the CDR3: TGTGCCTGCAGGGGCAAGTGGAGCTCCTACAATGAGCAGTTCTTC. Complete variable domain (other parts from reference TRBV30 and TRBJ2-1): SQTIHQWPATLVQPVGSPLSLECTVEGTSNPNLYWYRQAAGRGLQLLFYSVGIGQISSEVPQNLSASRPQDRQFILSSKKLLLSDSGFYLCACRGKWSSYNEQFFGPGTRLTVL.

V gene TRBV9 combines with J gene TRBJ1-3, with unresolved D. Deletions cut 4 bases from V and 0 bases from J, with 14 bases between. The CDR3 spans 16 residues. The germline gives CDR1 SGDLS, CDR2 YYNGEE. In nucleotides, the CDR3 is TGTGCCAGCAGCCCGAACGCGTATGACTCTGGAAACACCATATATTTT. Translating it yields CASSPNAYDSGNTIYF.

The V call is TRBV4-1, the J call TRBJ1-1, with 9 nucleotides matching TRBD1. The germline V gene encodes CDR1 MGHRA and CDR2 YSYEKL. The CDR3 runs 15 residues. The ends lost 4 bases at V and 5 bases at J; junction bases unmatched: 8. DNA of the CDR3: TGCGCCAGCAGCCCCAGTTACAGGGGGCGTACTGAAGCTTTCTTT. Its translation: CASSPSYRGRTEAFF.

The chain recombines TRBV2 with TRBJ2-2; the match to TRBD2 covers 7 bases. The CDR3 is 15 residues long. Germline V gives CDR1 SNHLY, CDR2 FYNNEI. The J segment lost 5 bases and the V segment lost 7 bases, leaving 10 bases of the junction unmatched. The CDR3 loop reads CASTSLGGSTGELFF. The CDR3 DNA reads as TGTGCCAGCACCTCCCTGGGGGGGTCAACCGGGGAGCTGTTTTTT.

The chain combines TRBV13 with TRBJ2-7; 10 bases fit TRBD2. CDR3 length: 15 residues. V gave up 1 base and J gave up 3 bases; unmatched junction bases: 3. The germline V gene has CDR1 PRHDT and CDR2 FYEKMQ (reference sequence). The CDR3 sequence: CASSLDPSGGYEQYF. The CDR3 region has the DNA TGTGCCAGCAGCTTAGATCCTAGCGGGGGCTACGAGCAGTACTTC.

Only one count was recorded for this clone. The rearrangement uses TRBV4-1 and TRBJ1-2; perhaps TRBD1 as D (5 bases). Germline loops: CDR1 MGHRA, CDR2 YSYEKL. The CDR3 loop spans 14 amino acids. Trimming left V 4 bases short and J 8 bases short, with 17 bases between. In nucleotides, the CDR3 is TGCGCCAGCAGCCTAATGGTCGGGGGTGGGGGCTACACCTTC. This codes for CASSLMVGGGGYTF.

The chain recombines TRBV28 with TRBJ2-7; 10 bases fit TRBD1. Germline V CDR1 and CDR2: MDHEN, SYDVKM. The CDR3 has 13 amino acids. With V trimmed by 7 bases and J by 3 bases, 3 bases remained unmatched. The DNA of the CDR3 is TGTGCCAGCAAGGGACAGGGGCTCTACGAGCAGTACTTC. This sequence encodes CASKGQGLYEQYF.

V usage is TRBV5-4 and J usage is TRBJ1-4, with D unresolved. This CDR3 contains 17 residues. Trimming took 4 bases from V and 0 from J, leaving 16 bases between them. Germline V lookup: CDR1 SGHNT, CDR2 YYREEE (reference sequence). The CDR3 bases are TGTGCCAGCAGCGCCTCCGGGCCGAGGGCAACTAATGAAAAACTGTTTTTT. Protein sequence: CASSASGPRATNEKLFF.

This sequence joins TRBV28 and TRBJ1-6; D remains ambiguous. Germline V gives CDR1 MDHEN, CDR2 SYDVKM. The CDR3 extends over 14 amino acids. V was clipped by 3 bases and J by 5 bases, with 8 bases between them. The CDR3 bases are TGTGCCAGCAGTTTGTCAGGCGATAATTCACCCCTCCACTTT. Translating it yields CASSLSGDNSPLHF.

The chain employs TRBV28 and TRBJ1-5, with 7 bases identical to TRBD1. V shed 5 bases, J shed 3 bases, and the junction held 7 bases outside the gene matches. The CDR3 has 15 residues. The germline V gene encodes CDR1 MDHEN and CDR2 SYDVKM. CDR3 in DNA: TGTGCCAGCAGTCTCCGGGACAGAGTCAATCAGCCCCAGCATTTT. Its translation: CASSLRDRVNQPQHF.

The gene calls are TRBV7-9 and TRBJ2-7, with D maybe TRBD1 (5 bases). The CDR3 is 14 amino acids. Germline CDR1 and CDR2: SEHNR and FQNEAQ (reference sequence). V was shortened by 5 bases and J by 2 bases, with 13 bases between the two germline ends. CDR3 DNA sequence: TGTGCCAGCAGCCCGAGACAGAGAGCCTACGAGCAGTACTTC. Residues: CASSPRQRAYEQYF. Filled out from reference TRBV7-9 and TRBJ2-7, the complete variable domain reads DTGVSQNPRHKITKRGQNVTFRCDPISEHNRLYWYRQTLGQGPEFLTYFQNEAQLEKSRLLSDRFSAERPKGSFSTLEIQRTEQGDSAMYLCASSPRQRAYEQYFGPGTRLTVT.

This clone showed up just once. The V gene is TRBV15, the J gene TRBJ2-2, with D perhaps matching TRBD2 (6 bases). The CDR3 contains 14 residues. Germline V gene sequence: CDR1 LNHNV, CDR2 YYDKDF (reference sequence). Deletions cut 3 bases from V and 5 bases from J, with 10 bases between. The CDR3 DNA follows: TGTGCCACCAGCAGCCTTCGGGGGACCGGGGAGCTGTTTTTT. Translation gives CATSSLRGTGELFF.

This clone appeared a single time. The rearrangement uses TRBV13 and TRBJ1-3; D not certain. Germline-derived CDR1 and CDR2 are PRHDT and FYEKMQ (reference sequence). The CDR3 covers 15 residues. The V end was cut by 5 bases, the J end by 4 bases, with 15 bases between. CDR3 in amino acids: CASSRTRAVGNTIYF. DNA for the CDR3: TGTGCCAGCAGCCGGACTCGGGCGGTAGGAAACACCATATATTTT.

This clone was seen more than once but under ten times. This sample includes further DNA sequences coding for the same CDR3. This chain links TRBV5-1 with TRBJ1-1; D is ambiguous. This CDR3 is built from 14 residues. The germline gives CDR1 SGHRS, CDR2 YFSETQ. V was cut by 0 bases and J by 1 base, with 7 bases left in between. The CDR3 DNA is TGCGCCAGCAGCTTGGACGGCGGGAACACTGAAGCTTTCTTT. As protein: CASSLDGGNTEAFF.

This clone was observed a handful of times. CDR3 DNA sequence: TGTGCCAGCAGACCTTTGGGACAGGGATTTGTAAGCAATCAGCCCCAGCATTTT. Its protein is CASRPLGQGFVSNQPQHF. The chain carries TRBV2 and TRBJ1-5; 9 bases align to TRBD1. The CDR3 length is 18 residues. The V gene's germline CDR1 is SNHLY and CDR2 FYNNEI. V shed 6 bases and J 1 base; nucleotides not matched to a gene: 13.

The CDR3 loop is CASIQEGRPGGTQYF. DNA for the CDR3: TGTGCCAGCATCCAAGAAGGACGGCCAGGGGGGACCCAGTACTTC. The chain combines TRBV27 with TRBJ2-5; 7 bases match TRBD1. Germline CDR1 is MNHEY and CDR2 is SMNVEV (reference sequence). CDR3 size: 15 residues. Trimming removed 7 bases from V and 7 bases from J; junction bases left unmatched: 15.

The chain carries TRBV4-1 and TRBJ1-6; possible D gene TRBD1, 6 bases. This CDR3 contains 17 residues. V was trimmed by 1 base and J by 12 bases, leaving 22 bases between them. Looked up from germline, CDR1 is MGHRA and CDR2 is YSYEKL. The CDR3 reads CASSQGNPGHRIEPLHF. DNA for the CDR3: TGCGCCAGCAGCCAAGGGAATCCGGGACACCGGATAGAACCCCTCCACTTT.

This clone has just one count. The gene calls are TRBV12-5 and TRBJ1-2; 8 bases line up with TRBD1. The CDR3 loop spans 16 amino acids. The V and J ends lost 9 bases and 7 bases, in that order; junction bases with no gene match: 19. Germline V lookup: CDR1 LGHNT, CDR2 FRNRAP. This CDR3 reads CARCADRVDSVCGYTF. The CDR3 nucleotides are TGTGCTAGGTGCGCGGACAGGGTTGATTCAGTGTGTGGCTACACCTTC.

This clone was seen only once. The chain recombines TRBV11-2 with TRBJ1-1, with 8 bases identical to TRBD1. Trimming cost V 6 bases and J 0 bases; bases outside gene matches: 9. The germline V gene has CDR1 SGHAT and CDR2 FQNNGV. The CDR3 has 16 residues. Here the CDR3 DNA reads TGTGCCAGCAGGTTCGACAGGGGAAAAGTGAACACTGAAGCTTTCTTT. As protein: CASRFDRGKVNTEAFF.

The chain employs TRBV4-3 and TRBJ2-1; D might be TRBD1 (6 bases). The CDR3 totals 16 residues. CDR1 is LGHNA, CDR2 YSLEER, per germline. The V gene lost 3 bases and the J gene lost 4 bases, with 16 bases spanning the gap. CDR3 residues: CASSQEHGTKYNEQFF. CDR3 in DNA: TGCGCCAGCAGCCAGGAACACGGGACAAAATACAATGAGCAGTTCTTC.

The rearrangement uses TRBV28 and TRBJ2-2; no clear D. V gave up 8 bases and J gave up 6 bases, with 13 bases separating them. The V gene's germline CDR1 is MDHEN and CDR2 SYDVKM. This CDR3 has 13 residues. CDR3 protein: CASLLMGAGELFF. The CDR3 bases are TGTGCCAGCTTGTTGATGGGCGCCGGGGAGCTGTTTTTT.

The rearrangement uses TRBV18 and TRBJ1-3; 7 nucleotides align to TRBD1. V dropped 2 bases and J dropped 4; count of bases not matched to a gene: 14. Germline assignment: CDR1 KGHSH and CDR2 LQKENI. The CDR3 extends over 18 amino acids. CDR3 coding DNA: TGTGCCAGCTCACCATTCTTGACCGGAACAGGGGAAGGAAACACCATATATTTT. It codes for CASSPFLTGTGEGNTIYF.

This chain joins TRBV4-2 and TRBJ2-3, with D perhaps matching TRBD1 (6 bases). V was clipped by 1 base and J by 4 bases, with 12 bases between them. The length of the CDR3 is 15 residues. Germline V lookup: CDR1 LGHNA, CDR2 YNFKEQ. The CDR3: CASSQVEPGADTQYF. For the CDR3, the DNA is TGTGCCAGCAGCCAAGTGGAACCAGGGGCAGATACGCAGTATTTT.

V gene TRBV9 combines with J gene TRBJ2-5, with D tentatively TRBD2 (7 bases). CDR3 length: 14 residues. V was shortened by 0 bases and J by 3 bases, with 9 bases between the two germline ends. Germline V lookup: CDR1 SGDLS, CDR2 YYNGEE. The CDR3 DNA reads as TGTGCCAGCAGCGTAGAGGGGGGGGAAGAGACCCAGTACTTC. Amino acids: CASSVEGGEETQYF. Looking up the rest from reference TRBV9 and TRBJ2-5 gives the full variable domain: DSGVTQTPKHLITATGQRVTLRCSPRSGDLSVYWYQQSLDQGLQFLIQYYNGEERAKGNILERFSAQQFPDLHSELNLSSLELGDSALYFCASSVEGGEETQYFGPGTRLLVL.

This clone was counted a few times. This chain connects TRBV7-9 to TRBJ1-2; tentatively, D is TRBD1 (5 bases). Trimming cost V 5 bases and J 2 bases, with 9 bases left between them. CDR3 length: 13 residues. Germline CDR1 and CDR2: SEHNR and FQNEAQ (reference sequence). The CDR3 protein is CASSRGRNYGYTF. CDR3 sequence (DNA): TGTGCCAGCAGCCGGGGGAGGAACTATGGCTACACCTTC.

This chain uses TRBV7-9 with TRBJ1-3, with D tentatively TRBD1 (5 bases). V was cut by 7 bases and J by 4 bases, with 23 bases left in between. The CDR3 is 17 residues long. Germline CDR1 is SEHNR and CDR2 is FQNEAQ (reference sequence). The CDR3 DNA follows: TGTGCCAGCACCATTATGCTACGTCGGGGGGGAGGAAACACCATATATTTT. As protein: CASTIMLRRGGGNTIYF.

The chain joins TRBV7-9 to TRBJ1-2; 9 bases are a match to TRBD1. Losses at the gene ends were 0 bases for V and 2 bases for J; bases not matched to a gene: 7. The CDR3 totals 17 residues. CDR1 and CDR2 from the germline V gene are SEHNR and FQNEAQ (reference sequence). The CDR3 nucleotides are TGTGCCAGCAGCTTAGCGAGGACAGGGGACCTCAACTATGGCTACACCTTC. Protein product: CASSLARTGDLNYGYTF.

The chain combines TRBV4-3 with TRBJ2-7; TRBD1 might be the D (6 bases). Germline values: CDR1 LGHNA, CDR2 YSLEER. V lost 1 base to trimming and J lost 5 bases, with 21 bases between them. This CDR3 region has 17 residues. As DNA, the CDR3 is TGCGCCAGCAGCCAAGTTACAGGGATAACCCTCGGGAACGAGCAGTACTTC. Encoded protein: CASSQVTGITLGNEQYF.

This clone was counted a few times. The chain couples TRBV5-5 to TRBJ1-6; 8 bases line up with TRBD1. V lost 4 bases, J lost 6 bases, and 9 bases stayed unmatched. Looked up from germline, CDR1 is SGHKS and CDR2 is YYEKEE (reference sequence). The CDR3 has 16 residues. The CDR3 sequence is CASSDRDRFFNSPLHF. CDR3 sequence (DNA): TGTGCCAGCAGCGACAGGGACAGGTTCTTTAATTCACCCCTCCACTTT.

V gene TRBV7-2 combines with J gene TRBJ2-3; tentatively, D is TRBD2 (6 bases). V was shortened by 3 bases and J by 2 bases, with 15 bases between the two germline ends. The CDR3 is 16 amino acids. Germline V gives CDR1 SGHTA, CDR2 FQGNSA. The CDR3 sequence: CASSFGSGTYTDTQYF. The CDR3 bases are TGTGCCAGCAGCTTTGGTAGCGGAACCTACACAGATACGCAGTATTTT. The variable domain in full, with the rest retrieved from reference TRBV7-2 and TRBJ2-3, is GAGVSQSPSNKVTEKGKDVELRCDPISGHTALYWYRQSLGQGLEFLIYFQGNSAPDKSGLPSDRFSAERTGGSVSTLTIQRTQQEDSAVYLCASSFGSGTYTDTQYFGPGTRLTVL.